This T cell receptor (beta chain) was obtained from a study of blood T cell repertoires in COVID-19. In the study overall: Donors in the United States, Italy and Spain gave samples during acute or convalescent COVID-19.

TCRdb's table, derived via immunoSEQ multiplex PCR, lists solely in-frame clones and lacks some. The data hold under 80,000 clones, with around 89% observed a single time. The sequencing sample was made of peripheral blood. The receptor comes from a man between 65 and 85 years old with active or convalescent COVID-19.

DNA of the CDR3: TGCAGTGTTGTCGCCTACAATGAGCAGTTCTTC. Its translation: CSVVAYNEQFF. The V call is TRBV20-1, the J call TRBJ2-1; unclear D gene. The CDR3 extends over 11 amino acids. From germline, CDR1 is DFQATT and CDR2 SNEGSKA (reference sequence). The ends were cut back, 7 bases at V and 2 bases at J, with 6 bases in the middle.